Listed here are 13 T cell receptor beta chains from one sample, sequenced in a study of siplizumab effects on memory and regulatory T cells. Sequenced by immunoSEQ multiplex PCR; TCRdb stores in-frame clones only, minus some. The sample includes around 100,000 clones, 93% seen only once; the top ten take approximately 0.58%. Material: Tregs sorted from blood. The receptors shown here come from a human donor in good health.

The chain is built from TRBV7-9 and TRBJ1-3, with D hard to call. The CDR3 has 13 amino acids. Germline CDR1 reads SEHNR; CDR2 reads FQNEAQ (reference sequence). Trimming cost V 5 bases and J 8 bases, with 13 bases left between them. This CDR3 is CASSLPSVDTIYF. The CDR3 nucleotides are TGTGCCAGCAGCCTACCCTCCGTAGACACCATATATTTT.

This chain joins TRBV6-4 and TRBJ2-2, with D maybe TRBD2 (5 bases). Germline lookup yields CDR1 MRHNA and CDR2 SNTAGT. The CDR3 is 14 amino acids. V was pared by 6 bases and J by 5 bases, with 13 bases between. The CDR3 sequence: CASSRSGGTGELFF. The CDR3, as DNA: TGTGCCAGCAGCCGTTCGGGCGGGACCGGGGAGCTGTTTTTT.

The sample holds a few counts of this clone. The gene calls are TRBV6-1 and TRBJ1-5; 8 bases fit TRBD1. Germline V CDR1 and CDR2: MNHNS, SASEGT. The CDR3 is made up of 15 amino acids. V trimming: 2 bases; J trimming: 4 bases; junction bases outside the gene matches: 4. The CDR3 loop reads CASSERTGWNQPQHF. CDR3 nucleotide sequence: TGTGCCAGCAGTGAAAGGACAGGGTGGAATCAGCCCCAGCATTTT.

This chain joins TRBV6-5 and TRBJ2-7; D uncertain. The CDR3 spans 14 residues. Germline CDR1 MNHEY, CDR2 SVGAGI. Between the trimmed V and J ends, which lost 0 bases and 0 bases, there was a span of 6 bases. The CDR3 is CASSYSTNSYEQYF. Here the CDR3 DNA reads TGTGCCAGCAGTTACTCCACAAACTCCTACGAGCAGTACTTC.

This clone was observed a few times. This sequence joins TRBV4-1 and TRBJ1-5; D uncertain. This CDR3 region has 14 residues. Between the trimmed V and J ends, which lost 1 base and 4 bases, there was a span of 8 bases. Germline lookup yields CDR1 MGHRA and CDR2 YSYEKL. The CDR3 protein is CASSQVFTNQPQHF. CDR3 coding DNA: TGCGCCAGCAGCCAAGTCTTCACAAATCAGCCCCAGCATTTT.

The V and J genes are TRBV19 and TRBJ2-2; 9 positions agree with TRBD1. The CDR3 is 16 residues long. Germline V gene sequence: CDR1 LNHDA, CDR2 SQIVND (reference sequence). The V and J ends lost 5 bases and 4 bases, in that order; junction bases with no gene match: 8. This chain's CDR3 is CASSPNRGLGTGELFF. The CDR3, as DNA: TGTGCCAGTAGTCCCAACAGGGGGCTGGGCACCGGGGAGCTGTTTTTT.

The genes are TRBV19 and TRBJ1-2; D possibly corresponds to TRBD1 (5 bases). CDR3 size: 13 residues. Germline values: CDR1 LNHDA, CDR2 SQIVND (reference sequence). With 8 bases removed from V and 2 bases from J, the gap between germline ends came to 12 bases. CDR3: CASGTGRNYGYTF. The CDR3 DNA sequence: TGTGCCAGTGGGACGGGACGGAACTATGGCTACACCTTC.

The sample holds one count of this clone. The chain combines TRBV6-6 with TRBJ1-5; 9 bases align to TRBD1. This CDR3 has 15 amino acids. From germline, CDR1 is MNHNY and CDR2 SVGAGI (reference sequence). J lost 2 bases, V lost 5 bases, and 4 bases had no gene match. The CDR3 sequence is CASSATGGGNQPQHF. For the CDR3, the DNA is TGTGCCAGCAGTGCTACAGGGGGCGGCAATCAGCCCCAGCATTTT.

V is TRBV7-9 and J is TRBJ2-1, with D tentatively TRBD1 or TRBD2 (6 bases each). The length of the CDR3 is 15 residues. The germline gives CDR1 SEHNR, CDR2 FQNEAQ (reference sequence). The V gene lost 5 bases and the J gene lost 5 bases, with 16 bases spanning the gap. CDR3 residues: CASSPTGARHNEQFF. DNA of the CDR3: TGTGCCAGCAGCCCAACGGGGGCGAGGCACAATGAGCAGTTCTTC.

The V call is TRBV4-1, the J call TRBJ1-6, with D hard to call. V shed 2 bases and J shed 2 bases, with 10 bases lying between them. The CDR3 covers 16 residues. CDR1 MGHRA and CDR2 YSYEKL come from the germline V gene. CDR3 DNA: TGCGCCAGCAGCCAACCCGAGGTGACCTATAATTCACCCCTCCACTTT. The encoded protein is CASSQPEVTYNSPLHF.

The V gene is TRBV15, the J gene TRBJ2-2, with D maybe TRBD1 (6 bases). The CDR3 runs to 15 residues. From germline, CDR1 is LNHNV and CDR2 YYDKDF (reference sequence). Deletions cut 3 bases from V and 3 bases from J, with 11 bases between. In nucleotides, the CDR3 is TGTGCCACCAGCAGCGACAGGTTGGACACCGGGGAGCTGTTTTTT. Its translation: CATSSDRLDTGELFF. Full variable domain (outside the CDR3, taken from reference TRBV15 and TRBJ2-2): DAMVIQNPRYQVTQFGKPVTLSCSQTLNHNVMYWYQQKSSQAPKLLFHYYDKDFNNEADTPDNFQSRRPNTSFCFLDIRSPGLGDTAMYLCATSSDRLDTGELFFGEGSRLTVL.

This rearrangement joins TRBV10-2 to TRBJ1-5, with a possible D match to TRBD1 (5 bases). V lost 6 bases, J lost 7 bases, and 19 bases lay in between. Germline assignment: CDR1 WSHSY and CDR2 SAAADI. The CDR3 spans 15 residues. Here the CDR3 reads CASSEDRGANQPQHF. CDR3 in DNA: TGCGCCAGCAGCGAAGACAGAGGGGCGAACCAGCCCCAGCATTTT.

The chain recombines TRBV6-1 with TRBJ1-2; D perhaps matches TRBD1 (5 bases). Trimming shortened V by 7 bases and J by 2 bases, and 14 bases separated the two germline ends. CDR1 is MNHNS and CDR2 is SASEGT in the germline V gene. CDR3 size: 14 residues. CDR3 sequence (DNA): TGTGCCAGCATTCGGGACCCCAGGAACTATGGCTACACCTTC. Its translation: CASIRDPRNYGYTF.